This TCR beta chain emerged from a study of blood T cells in healthy people across ages. In its sample, this clonotype was seen a few times. At one end the junction does not follow the germline gene, possibly because of a read error. Next came a second PCR, run for about 7 to 11 cycles, which used a sample-barcoded 5' primer along with a J-beta primer mix. In TCRdb, the 5' RACE reads were re-called with MiXCR into one record per CDR3 protein. The sample shows roughly 1.7 million distinct CDR3 sequences, roughly 32% of them seen only once. Germline V gene sequence: CDR1 MDHEN, CDR2 SYDVKM. The CDR3 has 16 residues.

This receptor was taken from a woman in her twenties or thirties in good health. The sample was blood. This rearrangement joins TRBV28 to TRBJ2-7, with 8 nucleotides matching TRBD1. CDR3 DNA sequence: TGTGCCAGCAGTATCCCCGACAGGGGTATTGCCTACGGGCAGTACTTC. This codes for CASSIPDRGIAYGQYF.